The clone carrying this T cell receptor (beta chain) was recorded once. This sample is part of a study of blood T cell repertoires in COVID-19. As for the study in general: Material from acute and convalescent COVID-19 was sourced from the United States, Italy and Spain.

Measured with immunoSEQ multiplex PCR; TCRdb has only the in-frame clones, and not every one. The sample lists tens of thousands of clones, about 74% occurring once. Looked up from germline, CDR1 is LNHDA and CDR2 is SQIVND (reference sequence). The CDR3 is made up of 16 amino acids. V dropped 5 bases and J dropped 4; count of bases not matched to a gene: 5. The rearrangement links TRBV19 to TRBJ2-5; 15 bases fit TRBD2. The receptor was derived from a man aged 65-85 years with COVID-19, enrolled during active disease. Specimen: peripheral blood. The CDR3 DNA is TGTGCCAGTAGTCCCCGGACTAGCGGGAGGGGAGAGACCCAGTACTTC. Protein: CASSPRTSGRGETQYF.